The T cell receptor (beta chain) described here comes from a study of CD8+CD57+ T cells in acquired aplastic anemia. Study-wide context: Mean DNA quantity obtained from sorted CD4+ and CD8+ cells was about 3.2 ug.

Regarding the study as a whole: Patient and control CD8+ Simpson's diversity was not significantly different. Around 29 shared CD8+ CDR3s appeared highly expressed within patients' immunodominant clones.

Turning to this clonotype: What it binds is not known.

Profiling of TCR beta VDJ combinations and CDR3 sequences used genomic DNA as template. TCRdb passed the reads through MiXCR, listing each CDR3 protein once. The sample contains 150,000 to 200,000 distinct CDR3 sequences, around 48% of which appear only once. Sequenced patients had shown CD8+CD57+ cell expansion by flow cytometry. The blood sampling took place in patients who had so far received no therapy. Germline CDR1 is SQVTM and CDR2 is ANQGSEA. V shed 7 bases, J shed 6 bases, and the junction held 10 bases outside the gene matches. The CDR3 covers 13 residues. The clonotype was recovered from a human donor with aplastic anemia. The chain employs TRBV29-1 and TRBJ2-3, with 7 bases aligning to TRBD2. Material for sequencing was sorted CD4+, CD8+, or CD8+CD57+ T cells (not recorded which) from PBMCs. The CDR3 reads CSAIGLVDDTQYF. CDR3 DNA: TGCAGCGCTATAGGACTAGTCGACGATACGCAGTATTTT.